This paragraph covers one T cell receptor (beta chain) sequence. Its target is not known. The sample originates from a study of T cell responses to AZD1222 COVID-19 vaccine. Study at large: Investigators merged groups given second doses at roughly 4 or roughly 12 weeks. Study-level results: Repertoires were sampled only after the peak T cell response. There were vaccine-associated CD4 TCRs across spike, dominant at 160-218 and 743-854. Donors in the cohort were predominantly white British and more often female, and clonal diversity was possibly underestimated.

Here immunoSEQ multiplex PCR was the method, and the copy in TCRdb shows in-frame clones only, minus some. The sample lists about 97,000 clones; roughly nine tenths were seen once. Germline CDR1 SGHRS, CDR2 YFSETQ. Trimming shortened V by 0 bases and J by 2 bases, and 5 bases separated the two germline ends. The CDR3 covers 13 residues. The sample consisted of peripheral blood, taken on day 0 of AZD1222 vaccination. The receptor's source is an adult in good health. The rearrangement uses TRBV5-1 and TRBJ2-5; weak D call: TRBD1 (5 bases). The CDR3 loop reads CASSLGQQETQYF. The DNA of the CDR3 is TGCGCCAGCAGCTTGGGACAGCAAGAGACCCAGTACTTC.